This T cell receptor (beta chain) was sequenced for a study of shared clonotypes between healthy human individuals. This CDR3 contains 17 residues. Germline V lookup: CDR1 MDHEN, CDR2 SYDVKM. The V and J ends lost 6 bases and 7 bases, in that order; junction bases with no gene match: 18. Naive CD8 isolation took CD45RO-negative cells positively selected for CCR7 and excluded terminally differentiated effector memory CD45RA+ cells. Generated by immunoSEQ multiplex PCR, the TCRdb table keeps only in-frame clones and is missing some. The table includes approximately 2,000,000 clones, 90% to 95% detected once.

The chain combines TRBV28 with TRBJ1-1, with 9 positions matching TRBD1. Sequences were obtained from naive CD8+ T cells from PBMCs. The receptor was derived from a man between 18 and 35 years old in good health. Some clones in this sample may be carry-over from other donors' samples. CDR3 residues: CASSAGTGINKKGEAFF. The CDR3 bases are TGTGCCAGCAGCGCCGGGACAGGGATTAACAAGAAGGGTGAAGCTTTCTTT. The whole variable domain, remainder taken from reference TRBV28 and TRBJ1-1, is DVKVTQSSRYLVKRTGEKVFLECVQDMDHENMFWYRQDPGLGLRLIYFSYDVKMKEKGDIPEGYSVSREKKERFSLILESASTNQTSMYLCASSAGTGINKKGEAFFGQGTRLTVV.